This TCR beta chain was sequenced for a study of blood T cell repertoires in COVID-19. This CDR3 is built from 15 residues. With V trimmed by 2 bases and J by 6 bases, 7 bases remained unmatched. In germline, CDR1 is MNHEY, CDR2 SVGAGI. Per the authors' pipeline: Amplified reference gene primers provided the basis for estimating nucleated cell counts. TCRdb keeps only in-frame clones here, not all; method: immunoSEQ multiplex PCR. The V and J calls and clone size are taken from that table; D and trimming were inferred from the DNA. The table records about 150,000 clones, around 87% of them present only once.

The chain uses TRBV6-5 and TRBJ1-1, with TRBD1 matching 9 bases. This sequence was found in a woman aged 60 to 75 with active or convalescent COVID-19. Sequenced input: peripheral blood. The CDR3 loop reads CASSYGTGRYAEAFF. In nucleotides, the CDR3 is TGTGCCAGCAGTTACGGGACAGGGAGGTACGCTGAAGCTTTCTTT.